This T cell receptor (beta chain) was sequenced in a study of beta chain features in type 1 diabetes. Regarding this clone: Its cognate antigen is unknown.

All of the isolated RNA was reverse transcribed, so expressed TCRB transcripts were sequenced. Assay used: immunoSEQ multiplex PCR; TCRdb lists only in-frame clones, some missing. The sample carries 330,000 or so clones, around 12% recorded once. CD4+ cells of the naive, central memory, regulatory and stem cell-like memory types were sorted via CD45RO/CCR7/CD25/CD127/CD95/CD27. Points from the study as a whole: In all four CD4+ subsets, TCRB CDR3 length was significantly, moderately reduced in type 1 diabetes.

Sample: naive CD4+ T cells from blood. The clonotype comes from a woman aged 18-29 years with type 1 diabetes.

The CDR3 bases are TGTGCCAGCCGACAGGGAAACACTGAAGCTTTCTTT. Encoded protein: CASRQGNTEAFF. V usage is TRBV6-1 and J usage is TRBJ1-1; the match to TRBD1 covers 7 bases. The trim removed 8 bases at V and 2 bases at J, leaving 2 bases unmatched. Germline loops: CDR1 MNHNS, CDR2 SASEGT. The CDR3 contains 12 residues.